This T cell receptor (beta chain) was profiled in a study of blood T cell repertoires in COVID-19. About the research overall: Nucleic acid was either cDNA or gDNA, and it came from T cells, B-cell-depleted T cells, or PBMCs.

J lost 1 base, V lost 4 bases, and 5 bases had no gene match. The CDR3 runs 15 residues. CDR1 and CDR2 (germline): ENHRY, SYGVKD. Authors' analysis steps: Researchers report that nucleated cell counts were estimated from reference gene primer amplification. Produced via immunoSEQ multiplex PCR; TCRdb's table is partial and in-frame only. V and J calls and clone size follow that table, whereas D and trimming were derived from the DNA. The sample contains 93,000 or so clones, approximately 88% of which appear only once. The rearrangement joins TRBV10-3 to TRBJ2-5; TRBD2 agrees at 8 bases. The TCR was taken from a woman aged 60-75 years with acute or convalescent COVID-19. Sequencing was carried out using peripheral blood. The CDR3: CAISAGGPSQETQYF. The CDR3 DNA follows: TGTGCCATCAGTGCGGGGGGGCCGAGCCAAGAGACCCAGTACTTC.